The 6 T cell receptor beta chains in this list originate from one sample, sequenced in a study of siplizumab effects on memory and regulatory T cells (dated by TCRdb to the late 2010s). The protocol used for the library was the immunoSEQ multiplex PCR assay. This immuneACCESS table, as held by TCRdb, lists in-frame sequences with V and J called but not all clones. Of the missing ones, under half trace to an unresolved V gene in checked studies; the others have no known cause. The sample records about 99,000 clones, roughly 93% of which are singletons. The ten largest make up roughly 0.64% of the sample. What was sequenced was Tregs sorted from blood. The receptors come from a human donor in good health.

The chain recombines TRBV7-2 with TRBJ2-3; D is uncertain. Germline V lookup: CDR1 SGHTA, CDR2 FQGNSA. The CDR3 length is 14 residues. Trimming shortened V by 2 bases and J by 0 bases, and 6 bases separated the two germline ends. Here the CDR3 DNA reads TGTGCCAGCAGCTTAAACCCTAGCACAGATACGCAGTATTTT. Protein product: CASSLNPSTDTQYF. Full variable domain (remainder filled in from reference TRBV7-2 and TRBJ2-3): GAGVSQSPSNKVTEKGKDVELRCDPISGHTALYWYRQSLGQGLEFLIYFQGNSAPDKSGLPSDRFSAERTGGSVSTLTIQRTQQEDSAVYLCASSLNPSTDTQYFGPGTRLTVL.

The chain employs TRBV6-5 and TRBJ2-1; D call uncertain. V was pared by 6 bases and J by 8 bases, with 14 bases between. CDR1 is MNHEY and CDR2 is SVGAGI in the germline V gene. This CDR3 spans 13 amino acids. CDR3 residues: CASRTGPRDEQFF. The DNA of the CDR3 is TGTGCCAGCAGGACCGGGCCTAGAGATGAGCAGTTCTTC.

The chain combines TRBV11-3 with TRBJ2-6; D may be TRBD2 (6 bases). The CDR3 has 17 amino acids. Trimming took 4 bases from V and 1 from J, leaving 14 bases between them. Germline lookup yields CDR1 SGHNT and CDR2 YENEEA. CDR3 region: CASSSREKGSGANVLTF. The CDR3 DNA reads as TGTGCCAGCAGCTCTCGGGAGAAGGGTTCTGGGGCCAACGTCCTGACTTTC.

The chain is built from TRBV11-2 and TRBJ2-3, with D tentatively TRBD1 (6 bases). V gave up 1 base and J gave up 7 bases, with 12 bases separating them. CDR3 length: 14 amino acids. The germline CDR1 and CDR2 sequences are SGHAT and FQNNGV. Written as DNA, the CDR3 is TGTGCCAGCAGCTTAGTATGGGGGCCAAATACGCAGTATTTT. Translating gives CASSLVWGPNTQYF.

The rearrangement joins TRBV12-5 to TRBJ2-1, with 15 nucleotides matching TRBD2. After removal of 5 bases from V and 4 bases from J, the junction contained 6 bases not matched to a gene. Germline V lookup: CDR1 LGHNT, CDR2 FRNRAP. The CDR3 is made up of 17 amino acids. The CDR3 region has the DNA TGTGCTAGTGGTCCCGGGACTAGCGGGAGGATATACAATGAGCAGTTCTTC. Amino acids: CASGPGTSGRIYNEQFF.

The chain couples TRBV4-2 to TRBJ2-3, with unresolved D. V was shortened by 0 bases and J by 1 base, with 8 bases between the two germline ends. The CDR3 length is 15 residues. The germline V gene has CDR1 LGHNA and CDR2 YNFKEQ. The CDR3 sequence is CASSQEIFGTDTQYF. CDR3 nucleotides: TGTGCCAGCAGCCAAGAGATTTTCGGCACAGATACGCAGTATTTT.